This TCR beta chain was identified during a study of chemoradiotherapy in HPV16-positive cancers. The protocol was immunoSEQ multiplex PCR, while the TCRdb copy is restricted to in-frame clones and leaves out a portion. Of just under 40,000 clones in the sample, 65% to 80% are singletons; the top ten hold roughly 5.1%. V was clipped by 1 base and J by 2 bases; unmatched bases: 10. Germline V lookup: CDR1 SGDLS, CDR2 YYNGEE. The CDR3 is 18 amino acids. Sequenced here: blood, sampled from a patient who underwent chemoradiotherapy. The TCR was taken from a human donor with HPV-associated anogenital cancer. The J gene is TRBJ2-1, the V gene TRBV9, with 9 bases fitting TRBD2. CDR3 bases: TGTGCCAGCAGCGTATCGGGCGGGGGGGCCGGGACCTACAATGAGCAGTTCTTC. Its protein is CASSVSGGGAGTYNEQFF.